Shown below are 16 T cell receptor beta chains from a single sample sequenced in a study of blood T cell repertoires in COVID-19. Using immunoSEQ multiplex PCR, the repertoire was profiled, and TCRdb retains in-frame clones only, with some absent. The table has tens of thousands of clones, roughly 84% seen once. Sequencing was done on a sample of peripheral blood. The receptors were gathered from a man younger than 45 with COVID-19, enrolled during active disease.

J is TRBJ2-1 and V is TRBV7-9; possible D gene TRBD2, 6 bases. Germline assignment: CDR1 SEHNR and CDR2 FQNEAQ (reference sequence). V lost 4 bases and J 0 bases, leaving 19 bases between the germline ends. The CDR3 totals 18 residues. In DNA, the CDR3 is TGTGCCAGCAGCTCCGAAACGGGACTTCCAAGCTCCTACAATGAGCAGTTCTTC. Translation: CASSSETGLPSSYNEQFF.

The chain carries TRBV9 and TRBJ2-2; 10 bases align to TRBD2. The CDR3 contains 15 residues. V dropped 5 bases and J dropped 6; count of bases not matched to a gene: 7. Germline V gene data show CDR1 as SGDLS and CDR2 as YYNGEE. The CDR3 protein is CASSKSGRAPGELFF. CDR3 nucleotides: TGTGCCAGCAGTAAGAGCGGGAGGGCGCCCGGGGAGCTGTTTTTT.

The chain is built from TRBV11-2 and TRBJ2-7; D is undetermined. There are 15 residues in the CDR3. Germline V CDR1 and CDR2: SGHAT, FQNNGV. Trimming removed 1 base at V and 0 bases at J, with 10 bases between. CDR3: CASSLGTAPSYEQYF. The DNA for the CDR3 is TGTGCCAGCAGCTTAGGCACAGCCCCCTCCTACGAGCAGTACTTC.

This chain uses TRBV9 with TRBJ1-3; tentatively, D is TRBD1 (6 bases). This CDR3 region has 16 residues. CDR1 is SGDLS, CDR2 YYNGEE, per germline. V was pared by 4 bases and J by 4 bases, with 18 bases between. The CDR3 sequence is CASSTRGGVEGNTIYF. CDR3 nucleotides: TGTGCCAGCAGCACCCGAGGGGGGGTGGAAGGAAACACCATATATTTT.

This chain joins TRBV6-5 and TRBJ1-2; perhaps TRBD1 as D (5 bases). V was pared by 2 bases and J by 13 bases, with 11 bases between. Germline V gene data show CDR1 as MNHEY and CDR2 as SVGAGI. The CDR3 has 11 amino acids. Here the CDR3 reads CASSYHGGTTF. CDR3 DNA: TGTGCCAGCAGTTACCACGGGGGTACCACCTTC.

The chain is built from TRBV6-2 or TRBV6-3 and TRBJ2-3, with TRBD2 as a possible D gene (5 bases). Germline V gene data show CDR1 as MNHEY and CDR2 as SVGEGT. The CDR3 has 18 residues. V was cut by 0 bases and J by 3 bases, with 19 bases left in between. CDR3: CASSYSREGGRPTDTQYF. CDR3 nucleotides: TGTGCCAGCAGTTACTCGAGGGAAGGTGGGAGACCGACAGATACGCAGTATTTT.

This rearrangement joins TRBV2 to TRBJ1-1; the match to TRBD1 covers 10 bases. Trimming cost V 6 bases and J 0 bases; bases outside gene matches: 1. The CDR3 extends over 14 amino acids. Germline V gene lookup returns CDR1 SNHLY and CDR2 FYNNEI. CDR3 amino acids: CASRTGGMNTEAFF. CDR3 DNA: TGTGCCAGCAGGACAGGGGGCATGAACACTGAAGCTTTCTTT.

The CDR3 loop reads CASTPGGSAFETQYF. CDR3 bases: TGTGCCAGCACCCCGGGCGGGAGTGCGTTTGAGACCCAGTACTTC. The J gene is TRBJ2-5, the V gene TRBV3-1 (or the pseudogene TRBV3-2), with TRBD2 matching 7 bases. J gave up 5 bases and V 7 bases, and 13 bases lay outside the gene matches. The CDR3 runs 15 residues. Germline-derived CDR1 and CDR2 are LGHDT and YNNKEL (reference sequence).

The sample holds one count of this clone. CDR3: CSVEGENQPQHF. CDR3 bases: TGCAGCGTTGAGGGCGAGAATCAGCCCCAGCATTTT. J is TRBJ1-5 and V is TRBV29-1, with unresolved D. Germline V gene sequence: CDR1 SQVTM, CDR2 ANQGSEA. The CDR3 spans 12 residues. V was trimmed by 3 bases and J by 4 bases, leaving 7 bases between them.

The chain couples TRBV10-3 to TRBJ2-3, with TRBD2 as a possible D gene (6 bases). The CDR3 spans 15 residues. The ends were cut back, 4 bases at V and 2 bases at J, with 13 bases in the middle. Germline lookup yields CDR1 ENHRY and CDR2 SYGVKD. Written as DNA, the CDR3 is TGTGCCATCAGTGGGAGGGCGGGAAACACAGATACGCAGTATTTT. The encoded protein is CAISGRAGNTDTQYF.

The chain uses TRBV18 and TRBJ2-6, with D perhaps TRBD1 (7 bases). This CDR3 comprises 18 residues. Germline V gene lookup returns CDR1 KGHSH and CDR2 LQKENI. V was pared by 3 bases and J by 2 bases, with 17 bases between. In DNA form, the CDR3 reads TGTGCCAGCTCACCGGAGGGGGCGTTCGTTGCTGGGGCCAACGTCCTGACTTTC. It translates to CASSPEGAFVAGANVLTF. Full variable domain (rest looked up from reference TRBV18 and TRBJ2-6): NAGVMQNPRHLVRRRGQEARLRCSPMKGHSHVYWYRQLPEEGLKFMVYLQKENIIDESGMPKERFSAEFPKEGPSILRIQQVVRGDSAAYFCASSPEGAFVAGANVLTFGAGSRLTVL.

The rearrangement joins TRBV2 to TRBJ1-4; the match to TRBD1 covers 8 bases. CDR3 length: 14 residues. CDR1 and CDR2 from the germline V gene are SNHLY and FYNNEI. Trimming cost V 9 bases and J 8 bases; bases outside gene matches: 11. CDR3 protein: CASYRQGMGEKLFF. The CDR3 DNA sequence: TGTGCCAGTTACCGACAGGGGATGGGGGAAAAACTGTTTTTT. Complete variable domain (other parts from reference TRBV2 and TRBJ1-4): EPEVTQTPSHQVTQMGQEVILRCVPISNHLYFYWYRQILGQKVEFLVSFYNNEISEKSEIFDDQFSVERPDGSNFTLKIRSTKLEDSAMYFCASYRQGMGEKLFFGSGTQLSVL.

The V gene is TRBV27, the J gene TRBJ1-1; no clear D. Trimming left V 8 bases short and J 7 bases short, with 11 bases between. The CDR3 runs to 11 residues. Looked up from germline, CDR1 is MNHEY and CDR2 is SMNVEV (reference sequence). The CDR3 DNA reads TGTGCCAGCTCCCTCAGAGGTGAAGCTTTCTTT. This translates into CASSLRGEAFF.

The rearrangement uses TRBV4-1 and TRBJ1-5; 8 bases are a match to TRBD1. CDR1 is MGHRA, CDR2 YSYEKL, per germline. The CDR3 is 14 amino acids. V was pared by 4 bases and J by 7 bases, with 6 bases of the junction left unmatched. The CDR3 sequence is CASSPQGAGQPQHF. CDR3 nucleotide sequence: TGCGCCAGCAGCCCGCAGGGGGCGGGCCAGCCCCAGCATTTT.

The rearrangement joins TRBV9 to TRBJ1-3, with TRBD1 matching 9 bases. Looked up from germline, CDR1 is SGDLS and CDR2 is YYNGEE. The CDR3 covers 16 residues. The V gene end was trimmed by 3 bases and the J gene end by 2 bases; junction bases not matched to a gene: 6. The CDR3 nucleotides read TGTGCCAGCAGCGAGGGACAGGGAGCGACTGGAAACACCATATATTTT. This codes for CASSEGQGATGNTIYF.

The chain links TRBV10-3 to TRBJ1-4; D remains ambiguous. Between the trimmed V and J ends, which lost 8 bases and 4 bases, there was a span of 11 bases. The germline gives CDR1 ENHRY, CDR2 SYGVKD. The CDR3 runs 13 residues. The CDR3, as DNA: TGTGCCATCCCCGGGGTTGGTAATGAAAAACTGTTTTTT. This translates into CAIPGVGNEKLFF.